The clone carrying this T cell receptor beta chain came up many times. This record comes from a study of human T cells and chemical hapten exposure. This CDR3 spans 16 amino acids. Germline CDR1 is MNHEY and CDR2 is SVGAGI. The V and J ends lost 0 bases and 3 bases respectively, with 12 bases between them. MiXCR, run by TCRdb on the RACE reads, gives a single entry per CDR3 protein. The table lists about 130,000 distinct CDR3 sequences, 9% to 10% of them singletons. This sample's time point: healthy volunteer bleed at 2 weeks. Unfractionated whole blood served as the source for total RNA extraction. The sequenced sample was whole blood. The chain combines TRBV6-5 with TRBJ2-1; possibly TRBD1 for D (6 bases). This TCR was sampled from a male donor in good health. Some clones in this sample may be carry-over from other donors' samples. The CDR3 loop reads CASSYSGHILYNEQFF. The CDR3, as DNA: TGTGCCAGCAGTTACTCGGGACACATACTCTACAATGAGCAGTTCTTC.